The T cell receptor beta chain under discussion was sequenced for a study of blood T cell repertoires in COVID-19. The overall study: Samples representing acute and convalescent COVID-19 were sourced from the United States, Italy and Spain.

The germline V gene has CDR1 SGHNT and CDR2 YYREEE (reference sequence). V lost 4 bases, J lost 4 bases, and 12 bases lay in between. The CDR3 spans 13 residues. Clones were read by immunoSEQ multiplex PCR, and TCRdb kept only the in-frame ones, dropping some. The data contain roughly 150,000 clones, around 74% of them seen just once; the ten biggest clones take up 7% to 10%. This TCR came from a woman aged 55 to 70 with COVID-19, enrolled during active disease. The chain recombines TRBV5-4 with TRBJ2-7; D is uncertain. The sample consisted of peripheral blood. DNA for the CDR3: TGTGCCAGCAGCCCCCCAGGAAATTACGAGCAGTACTTC. It encodes CASSPPGNYEQYF.